This T cell receptor beta chain is drawn from a study of blood T cells in healthy people across ages. Germline-derived CDR1 and CDR2 are ENHRY and SYGVKD. Trimming took 3 bases from V and 0 from J, leaving 3 bases between them. The CDR3 covers 13 residues. With regard to this clonotype: The antigen is unknown.

Aged roughly 6 to 90, donors were systemically healthy Caucasians from Russia. Study results and caveats: It was held that diversity estimates obtained from one million T cells represented underestimates.

Through a sample-barcoded 5' primer and a J-beta primer mix, a second PCR was run for roughly 6 to 12 cycles. A 12-random-nucleotide template-switch adaptor tagged each cDNA molecule. TCRdb reanalysed the 5' RACE reads using MiXCR and keeps one entry per CDR3 protein. The top ten hold approximately 2.1% of the sample, which has roughly 1,800,000 distinct CDR3 sequences, around half seen once. Sequencing used blood. The receptor's source is a woman aged 40 to 55 in good health. This chain links TRBV10-3 with TRBJ2-4; D remains unclear. DNA of the CDR3: TGTGCCATCAGTGAACTAGCCAAAAACATTCAGTACTTC. Its protein product is CAISELAKNIQYF.